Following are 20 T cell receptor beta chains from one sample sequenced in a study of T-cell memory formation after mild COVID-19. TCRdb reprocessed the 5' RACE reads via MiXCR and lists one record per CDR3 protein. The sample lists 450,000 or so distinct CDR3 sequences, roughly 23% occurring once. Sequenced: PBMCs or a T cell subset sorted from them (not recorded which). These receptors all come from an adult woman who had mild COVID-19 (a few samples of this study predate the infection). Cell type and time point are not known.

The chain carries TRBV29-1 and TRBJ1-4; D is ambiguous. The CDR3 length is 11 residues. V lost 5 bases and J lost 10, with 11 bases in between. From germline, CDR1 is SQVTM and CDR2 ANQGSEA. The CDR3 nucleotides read TGCAGCGTTCTTACTTCCGTAAAACTGTTTTTT. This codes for CSVLTSVKLFF.

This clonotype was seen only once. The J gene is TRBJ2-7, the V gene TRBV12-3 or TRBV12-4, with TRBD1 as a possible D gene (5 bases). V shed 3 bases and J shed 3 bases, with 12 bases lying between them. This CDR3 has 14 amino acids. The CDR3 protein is CASSFGGQGYEQYF. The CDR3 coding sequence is TGTGCCAGCAGTTTTGGTGGGCAGGGCTACGAGCAGTACTTC.

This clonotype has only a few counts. CDR3 sequence: CASSYSAGVVYEQYF. The CDR3 coding sequence is TGTGCCAGCAGTTACTCCGCGGGGGTTGTCTACGAGCAGTACTTC. The V and J genes are TRBV6-5 and TRBJ2-7; 7 bases are shared with TRBD2. Germline V gene sequence: CDR1 MNHEY, CDR2 SVGAGI. Unmatched junction bases numbered 5, after V lost 0 bases and J lost 3 bases. This CDR3 has 15 residues.

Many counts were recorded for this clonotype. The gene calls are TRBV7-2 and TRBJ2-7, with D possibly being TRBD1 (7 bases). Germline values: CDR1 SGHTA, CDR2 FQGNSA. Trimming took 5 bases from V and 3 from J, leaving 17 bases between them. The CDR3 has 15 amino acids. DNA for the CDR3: TGTGCCAGCAGCCGCCAGACAGGGACTGGCTACGAGCAGTACTTC. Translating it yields CASSRQTGTGYEQYF.

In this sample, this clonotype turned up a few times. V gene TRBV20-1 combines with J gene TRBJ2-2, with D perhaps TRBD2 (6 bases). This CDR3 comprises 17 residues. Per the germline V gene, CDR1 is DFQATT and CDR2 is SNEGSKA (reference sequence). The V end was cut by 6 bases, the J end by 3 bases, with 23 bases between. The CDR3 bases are TGCAGTGCACTTACGCGGGGACCCTTGACGTACACCGGGGAGCTGTTTTTT. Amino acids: CSALTRGPLTYTGELFF.

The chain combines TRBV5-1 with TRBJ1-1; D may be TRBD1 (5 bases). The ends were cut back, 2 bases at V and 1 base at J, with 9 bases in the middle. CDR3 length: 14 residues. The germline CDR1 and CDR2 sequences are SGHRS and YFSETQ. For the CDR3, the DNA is TGCGCCAGCAGCTTTGACAGCCAGAACACTGAAGCTTTCTTT. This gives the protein CASSFDSQNTEAFF.

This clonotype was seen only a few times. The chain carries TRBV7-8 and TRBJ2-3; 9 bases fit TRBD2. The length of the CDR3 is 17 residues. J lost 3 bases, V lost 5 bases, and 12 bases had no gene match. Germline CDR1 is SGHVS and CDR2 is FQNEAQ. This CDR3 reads CASSRSGRGMVTDTQYF. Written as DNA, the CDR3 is TGTGCCAGCAGCCGTAGCGGGAGAGGGATGGTAACAGATACGCAGTATTTT.

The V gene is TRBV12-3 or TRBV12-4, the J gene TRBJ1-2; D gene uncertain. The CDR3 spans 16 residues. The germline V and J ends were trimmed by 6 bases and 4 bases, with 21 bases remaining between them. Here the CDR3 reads CASSPSRRVISYGYTF. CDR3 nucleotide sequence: TGTGCCAGCAGCCCCTCCCGGAGGGTCATTAGCTATGGCTACACCTTC.

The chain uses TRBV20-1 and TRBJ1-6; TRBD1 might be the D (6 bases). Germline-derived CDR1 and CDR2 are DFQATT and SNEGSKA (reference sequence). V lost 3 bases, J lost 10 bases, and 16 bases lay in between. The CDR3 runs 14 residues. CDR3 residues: CSASASDSLSPLHF. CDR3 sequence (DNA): TGCAGTGCTAGTGCGTCGGACAGCTTATCACCCCTCCACTTT.

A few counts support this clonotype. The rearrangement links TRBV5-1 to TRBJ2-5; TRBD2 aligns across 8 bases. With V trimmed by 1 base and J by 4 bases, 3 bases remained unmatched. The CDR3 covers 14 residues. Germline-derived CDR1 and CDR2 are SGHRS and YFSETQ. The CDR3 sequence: CASSLSSGVETQYF. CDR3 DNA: TGCGCCAGCAGCTTGAGTAGCGGGGTAGAGACCCAGTACTTC.

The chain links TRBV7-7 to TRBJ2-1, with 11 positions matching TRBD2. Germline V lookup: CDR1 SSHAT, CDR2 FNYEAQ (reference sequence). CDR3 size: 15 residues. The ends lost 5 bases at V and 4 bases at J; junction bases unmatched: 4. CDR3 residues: CASSPGLAEYNEQFF. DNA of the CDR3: TGTGCCAGCAGCCCGGGACTAGCGGAGTACAATGAGCAGTTCTTC.

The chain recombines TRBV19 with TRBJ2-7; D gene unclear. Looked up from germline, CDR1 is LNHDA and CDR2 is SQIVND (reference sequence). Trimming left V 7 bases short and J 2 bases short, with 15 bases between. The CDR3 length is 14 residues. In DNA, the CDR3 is TGTGCCAGTACCGGGCTGGGCAAGCCCTACGAGCAGTACTTC. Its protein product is CASTGLGKPYEQYF.

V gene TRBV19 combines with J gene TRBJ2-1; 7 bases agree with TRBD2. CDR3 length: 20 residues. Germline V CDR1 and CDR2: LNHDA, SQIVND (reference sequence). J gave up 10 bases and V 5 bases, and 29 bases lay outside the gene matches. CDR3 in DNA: TGTGCCAGTAGTGCTACCCAAACCGGAGGCCATGGGATGCGGGACTACGAGCAGTTCTTC. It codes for CASSATQTGGHGMRDYEQFF. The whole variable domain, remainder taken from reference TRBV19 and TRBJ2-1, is DGGITQSPKYLFRKEGQNVTLSCEQNLNHDAMYWYRQDPGQGLRLIYYSQIVNDFQKGDIAEGYSVSREKKESFPLTVTSAQKNPTAFYLCASSATQTGGHGMRDYEQFFGPGTRLTVL.

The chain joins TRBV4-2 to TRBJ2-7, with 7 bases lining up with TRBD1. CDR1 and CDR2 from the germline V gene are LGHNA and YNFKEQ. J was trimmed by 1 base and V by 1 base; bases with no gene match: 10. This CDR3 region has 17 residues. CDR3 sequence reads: CASSQVPGQTISYEQYF. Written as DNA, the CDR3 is TGTGCCAGCAGCCAAGTGCCGGGACAGACAATTTCCTACGAGCAGTACTTC.

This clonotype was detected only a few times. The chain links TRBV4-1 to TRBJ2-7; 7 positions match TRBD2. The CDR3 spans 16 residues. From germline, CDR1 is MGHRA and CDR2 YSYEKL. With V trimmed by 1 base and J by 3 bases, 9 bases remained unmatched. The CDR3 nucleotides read TGCGCCAGCAGCCAAGGCGCTTTGGGCGGGGGCTACGAGCAGTACTTC. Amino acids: CASSQGALGGGYEQYF.

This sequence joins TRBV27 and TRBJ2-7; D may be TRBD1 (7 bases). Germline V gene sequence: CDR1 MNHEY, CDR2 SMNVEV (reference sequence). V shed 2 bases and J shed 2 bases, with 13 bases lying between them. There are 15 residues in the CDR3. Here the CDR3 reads CASSLRQGGPYEQYF. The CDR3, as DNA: TGTGCCAGCAGTTTACGGCAGGGGGGACCCTACGAGCAGTACTTC.

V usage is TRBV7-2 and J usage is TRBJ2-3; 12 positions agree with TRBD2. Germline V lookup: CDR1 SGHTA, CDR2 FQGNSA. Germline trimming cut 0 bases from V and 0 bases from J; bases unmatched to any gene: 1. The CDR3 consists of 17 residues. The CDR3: CASSLAGTSGSTDTQYF. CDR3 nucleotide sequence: TGTGCCAGCAGCTTAGCGGGGACTAGCGGGAGCACAGATACGCAGTATTTT.

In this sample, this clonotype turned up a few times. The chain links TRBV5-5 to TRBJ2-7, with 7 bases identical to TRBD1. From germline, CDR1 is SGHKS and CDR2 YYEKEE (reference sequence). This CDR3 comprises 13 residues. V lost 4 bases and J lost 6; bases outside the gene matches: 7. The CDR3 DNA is TGTGCCAGCAGCCGCCGTACAGGGGCCGAGCAGTACTTC. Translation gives CASSRRTGAEQYF.

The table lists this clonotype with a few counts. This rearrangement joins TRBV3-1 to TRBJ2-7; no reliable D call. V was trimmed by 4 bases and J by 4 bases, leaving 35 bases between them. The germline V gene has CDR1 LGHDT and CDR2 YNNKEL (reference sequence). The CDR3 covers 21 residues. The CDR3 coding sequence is TGTGCCAGCAGCCGGCATTGGGCCAGACCTATCGGTCGGAGTACGGTGTACGAGCAGTACTTC. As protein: CASSRHWARPIGRSTVYEQYF.

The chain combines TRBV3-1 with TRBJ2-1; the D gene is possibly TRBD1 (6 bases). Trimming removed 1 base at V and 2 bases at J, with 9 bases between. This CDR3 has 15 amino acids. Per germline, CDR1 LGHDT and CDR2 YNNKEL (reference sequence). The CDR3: CASSQGTGTYNEQFF. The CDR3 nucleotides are TGTGCCAGCAGCCAAGGTACAGGGACCTACAATGAGCAGTTCTTC.